This TCR beta chain was sequenced for a study of blood T cell repertoires in COVID-19. Study at large: Sites across the United States, Italy and Spain contributed samples from acute and convalescent COVID-19. T cells, B-cell-depleted T cells, or PBMCs supplied cDNA or gDNA.

In the authors' methods: Counts of nucleated cells, estimated from reference gene primer amplification, were obtained. Some clones are missing from TCRdb's copy, which holds only in-frame ones; the method was immunoSEQ multiplex PCR. V and J calls and clone size follow that table, whereas D and trimming were derived from the DNA. The sample contains 300,000 to 350,000 clones, roughly 90% of which appear only once. The germline V gene has CDR1 SGHRS and CDR2 YFSETQ. The CDR3 contains 17 residues. V lost 3 bases to trimming and J lost 0 bases, with 13 bases between them. Seattle cases were enrolled at active infection and followed longitudinally.

The V call is TRBV5-1, the J call TRBJ2-6; TRBD1 is a possible D gene (6 bases). The sample comprised peripheral blood. This receptor was identified in a woman aged 40 to 49 with COVID-19, enrolled during active disease. The CDR3 nucleotides read TGCGCCAGCAGCTGGGACATCGCCAGCTCTGGGGCCAACGTCCTGACTTTC. It is translated as CASSWDIASSGANVLTF.